The next 12 T cell receptor beta chains were all read from a single sample in a study of cytomegalovirus exposure and HLA in healthy donors. The PCR employed 60 Vbeta primers together with 13 Jbeta primers. TCRdb's copy holds only in-frame clones and misses some; the assay was immunoSEQ multiplex PCR. The table lists about 130,000 clones. Specimen: PBMCs. The receptors were sampled from a man aged 18 to 30 in good health and CMV-seronegative.

V usage is TRBV7-2 and J usage is TRBJ2-7; possibly TRBD2 for D (6 bases). This CDR3 has 16 residues. Trimming took 1 base from V and 2 from J, leaving 15 bases between them. Germline V gene data show CDR1 as SGHTA and CDR2 as FQGNSA. The DNA for the CDR3 is TGTGCCAGCAGCTTAGATGGGACTGTCAAAACCTACGAGCAGTACTTC. This codes for CASSLDGTVKTYEQYF. Supplemented by reference TRBV7-2 and TRBJ2-7, the full variable domain reads GAGVSQSPSNKVTEKGKDVELRCDPISGHTALYWYRQSLGQGLEFLIYFQGNSAPDKSGLPSDRFSAERTGGSVSTLTIQRTQQEDSAVYLCASSLDGTVKTYEQYFGPGTRLTVT.

Comment on this clone: Its ends do not fully match the called genes, so a read error is possible. The rearrangement uses TRBV5-1 and TRBJ2-1; TRBD2 matches at 7 bases. This CDR3 is 15 amino acids long. Germline V gives CDR1 SGHRS, CDR2 YFSETQ. CDR3 in amino acids: CASSLAAPGGRDYLF. DNA for the CDR3: TGCGCCAGCAGCTTGGCCGCCCCCGGGGGGAGGGATTACCTCTTC.

The chain couples TRBV19 to TRBJ2-1; no clear D. The CDR3 consists of 13 residues. Trimming cost V 3 bases and J 6 bases, with 9 bases left between them. Germline V gene data show CDR1 as LNHDA and CDR2 as SQIVND (reference sequence). The CDR3: CASSILPGNEQFF. The CDR3 nucleotides read TGTGCCAGTAGTATTTTACCGGGCAATGAGCAGTTCTTC.

Regarding this clone: Germline and junction disagree at one end, which may indicate a read error. V is TRBV28 and J is TRBJ1-1; perhaps TRBD1 as D (5 bases). The CDR3 has 11 amino acids. Germline V gene lookup returns CDR1 MDHEN and CDR2 SYDVKM. In DNA form, the CDR3 reads TGTGCCAGCAGTCTTTACAGGACGGTTGACTTT. The encoded protein is CASSLYRTVDF.

The V gene is TRBV27, the J gene TRBJ1-4, with 7 bases that match TRBD1. Losses at the gene ends were 3 bases for V and 10 bases for J; bases not matched to a gene: 8. Germline assignment: CDR1 MNHEY and CDR2 SMNVEV (reference sequence). The CDR3 totals 14 residues. The CDR3 loop reads CASSLTGIWGKLFF. DNA for the CDR3: TGTGCCAGCAGTTTGACAGGGATTTGGGGAAAACTGTTTTTT.

The DNA of the CDR3 is TGTGCCAGTAATCCTAGGGACACCATTATTGCCGGGGAGCTGTTTTTT. It specifies CASNPRDTIIAGELFF. V gene TRBV19 combines with J gene TRBJ2-2, with D possibly TRBD1 on 6 matching bases. V shed 7 bases and J shed 6 bases, with 21 bases lying between them. Germline-derived CDR1 and CDR2 are LNHDA and SQIVND (reference sequence). The CDR3 sequence is 16 residues long.

This chain links TRBV7-6 with TRBJ1-5; 7 positions agree with TRBD1. Germline trimming cut 1 base from V and 5 bases from J; bases unmatched to any gene: 5. The CDR3 consists of 15 residues. Germline V gives CDR1 SGHVS, CDR2 FNYEAQ. The CDR3 DNA sequence: TGTGCCAGCAGCTTAGTCCCCGGGACAGATCAGCCCCAGCATTTT. Translation: CASSLVPGTDQPQHF.

The J gene is TRBJ2-2, the V gene TRBV5-6, with a tentative D call TRBD2 (7 bases). The CDR3 is 16 residues long. V was clipped by 0 bases and J by 4 bases, with 13 bases between them. Per germline, CDR1 SGHDT and CDR2 YYEEEE. CDR3 sequence reads: CASSLEGGQITGELFF. CDR3 DNA sequence: TGTGCCAGCAGCTTGGAGGGGGGGCAAATCACCGGGGAGCTGTTTTTT. Together with reference TRBV5-6 and TRBJ2-2, the CDR3 gives the full variable domain: DAGVTQSPTHLIKTRGQQVTLRCSPKSGHDTVSWYQQALGQGPQFIFQYYEEEERQRGNFPDRFSGHQFPNYSSELNVNALLLGDSALYLCASSLEGGQITGELFFGEGSRLTVL.

This chain links TRBV5-1 with TRBJ1-2; D unresolved. Trimming cost V 4 bases and J 4 bases, with 14 bases left between them. The CDR3 consists of 14 residues. Germline V CDR1 and CDR2: SGHRS, YFSETQ. The DNA of the CDR3 is TGCGCCAGCAGCCAGGCGTTAGGATCCTATGGCTACACCTTC. As protein: CASSQALGSYGYTF. Full variable domain (remainder filled in from reference TRBV5-1 and TRBJ1-2): KAGVTQTPRYLIKTRGQQVTLSCSPISGHRSVSWYQQTPGQGLQFLFEYFSETQRNKGNFPGRFSGRQFSNSRSEMNVSTLELGDSALYLCASSQALGSYGYTFGSGTRLTVV.

V usage is TRBV28 and J usage is TRBJ2-4; TRBD1 matches at 9 bases. The CDR3 spans 14 residues. CDR1 and CDR2 (germline): MDHEN, SYDVKM. Trimming at V came to 2 bases and at J to 8 bases, leaving 4 bases not matched to a gene. The CDR3, as DNA: TGTGCCAGCAGTTTAAGACAGGGGGGAGACATTCAGTACTTC. Amino acids: CASSLRQGGDIQYF.

The J gene is TRBJ2-7, the V gene TRBV18, with D possibly TRBD1 on 6 matching bases. Per the germline V gene, CDR1 is KGHSH and CDR2 is LQKENI. The CDR3 sequence is 13 residues long. Deletions cut 2 bases from V and 5 bases from J, with 10 bases between. Here the CDR3 DNA reads TGTGCCAGCTCACCAAACCCAGGGGACGAGCAGTACTTC. Translation: CASSPNPGDEQYF.

J is TRBJ2-1 and V is TRBV13; TRBD1 is a possible D gene (5 bases). CDR3 size: 17 residues. Trimming took off 2 bases at V and 6 bases at J, with 20 bases between the two ends. Germline assignment: CDR1 PRHDT and CDR2 FYEKMQ (reference sequence). CDR3 sequence: CASSLSLSDILGNEQFF. DNA for the CDR3: TGTGCCAGCAGCTTATCCCTGTCGGACATTTTGGGCAATGAGCAGTTCTTC. Variable domain in full (rest from reference TRBV13 and TRBJ2-1): AAGVIQSPRHLIKEKRETATLKCYPIPRHDTVYWYQQGPGQDPQFLISFYEKMQSDKGSIPDRFSAQQFSDYHSELNMSSLELGDSALYFCASSLSLSDILGNEQFFGPGTRLTVL.